The clone carrying this T cell receptor beta chain occurred many times. If no ophthalmopathy progression occurred within 18 months, Graves' hyperthyroidism was stable. This record belongs to a study of T cells in Graves' hyperthyroidism and ophthalmopathy. The CDR3 totals 12 residues. With 8 bases clipped from V and 8 bases from J, the junction kept 3 bases outside the gene matches. Germline V gene lookup returns CDR1 MNHEY and CDR2 SMNVEV (reference sequence). TCR beta CDR3 region amplification was performed from RNA transcripts. A set of HTBI primers served as the primers for a first-round RT-PCR of the TCR CDR3. TCRdb processed the multiplex PCR reads anew with MiXCR; each CDR3 protein has one entry. The sample comprises about 400,000 distinct CDR3 sequences, around 14% of which are singletons, and around a third rests with the top ten.

Sequences were obtained from blood. This chain joins TRBV27 and TRBJ2-1; 10 nucleotides match TRBD2. This clonotype was obtained from a woman aged 25 to 45 with Graves' hyperthyroidism. The chain's CDR3 is CASRLAGDEQFF. CDR3 sequence (DNA): TGTGCCAGCCGACTAGCGGGTGATGAGCAGTTCTTC.